A single sample is the source of the 17 T cell receptor beta chains below, sequenced in a study of beta chain features in type 1 diabetes. Expressed TCRB transcripts were sequenced because the isolated RNA had all been reverse transcribed beforehand. Using immunoSEQ multiplex PCR, the repertoire was profiled, and TCRdb retains in-frame clones only, with some absent. The sample shows over 700,000 clones, under 20% of them seen only once. Source material: naive CD4+ T cells from blood. The receptors stem from a woman aged 18-30 years in good health.

This clone was seen a few times. The chain combines TRBV28 with TRBJ2-1; 10 nucleotides line up with TRBD2. The V gene's germline CDR1 is MDHEN and CDR2 SYDVKM. This CDR3 region has 16 residues. The J segment lost 5 bases and the V segment lost 7 bases, leaving 11 bases of the junction unmatched. The CDR3 DNA reads as TGTGCCAGCACCCTGGGAGCGGGAGGGATCAACAATGAGCAGTTCTTC. Translation gives CASTLGAGGINNEQFF.

This clone was counted between two and nine times. This rearrangement joins TRBV5-1 to TRBJ2-5, with TRBD2 identical over 13 bases. Germline V gene data show CDR1 as SGHRS and CDR2 as YFSETQ. There are 15 residues in the CDR3. V lost 4 bases, J lost 5 bases, and 5 bases stayed unmatched. The CDR3, as DNA: TGCGCCAGCAGCCGAGGGACTAGCGGGATTGAGACCCAGTACTTC. This encodes CASSRGTSGIETQYF. Looking up the rest from reference TRBV5-1 and TRBJ2-5 gives the full variable domain: KAGVTQTPRYLIKTRGQQVTLSCSPISGHRSVSWYQQTPGQGLQFLFEYFSETQRNKGNFPGRFSGRQFSNSRSEMNVSTLELGDSALYLCASSRGTSGIETQYFGPGTRLLVL.

The V and J genes are TRBV6-5 and TRBJ2-7; D gene unclear. The CDR3 is 15 residues long. The V and J ends lost 2 bases and 3 bases respectively, with 14 bases between them. Per the germline V gene, CDR1 is MNHEY and CDR2 is SVGAGI. The CDR3, as DNA: TGTGCCAGCAGTTACGTGGCAGGCGACCTCTACGAGCAGTACTTC. Translating gives CASSYVAGDLYEQYF.

The chain is built from TRBV11-2 and TRBJ2-1, with TRBD1 matching over 8 bases. The CDR3 is made up of 14 amino acids. Per the germline V gene, CDR1 is SGHAT and CDR2 is FQNNGV. J gave up 4 bases and V 3 bases, and 2 bases lay outside the gene matches. CDR3 residues: CASSFQGAYNEQFF. The CDR3 coding sequence is TGTGCCAGCAGCTTTCAGGGGGCGTACAATGAGCAGTTCTTC.

The V call is TRBV2, the J call TRBJ2-3; D is possibly TRBD2 (6 bases). In germline, CDR1 is SNHLY, CDR2 FYNNEI. This CDR3 is 16 amino acids long. Trimming took 2 bases from V and 1 from J, leaving 13 bases between them. CDR3 residues: CASSERRTMGTDTQYF. DNA for the CDR3: TGTGCCAGCAGTGAACGGAGGACTATGGGCACAGATACGCAGTATTTT.

Points on this clone: In the same sample, other DNA sequences code for this CDR3. The chain combines TRBV5-1 with TRBJ2-1; 7 bases map to TRBD2. This CDR3 is 15 amino acids long. The V segment lost 0 bases and the J segment 1 base; nucleotides outside the gene matches: 1. Germline CDR1 SGHRS, CDR2 YFSETQ. CDR3 in amino acids: CASSLELASYNEQFF. CDR3 nucleotide sequence: TGCGCCAGCAGCTTGGAACTAGCGTCCTACAATGAGCAGTTCTTC.

The chain employs TRBV4-3 and TRBJ2-1; D unresolved. Germline V lookup: CDR1 LGHNA, CDR2 YSLEER. The ends were cut back, 1 base at V and 0 bases at J, with 13 bases in the middle. CDR3 length equals 17 residues. DNA of the CDR3: TGCGCCAGCAGCCAAGGTCTCCTCTTAAGCTCCTACAATGAGCAGTTCTTC. It encodes CASSQGLLLSSYNEQFF.

In regard to this clone: Different DNA sequences within this sample yield the same CDR3. J is TRBJ2-3 and V is TRBV27; 9 positions match TRBD2. Germline V lookup: CDR1 MNHEY, CDR2 SMNVEV (reference sequence). Unmatched junction bases numbered 5, after V lost 5 bases and J lost 5 bases. The CDR3 runs to 14 residues. CDR3 coding DNA: TGTGCCAGCAGTGGGCGGGAGGGCCGAGATACGCAGTATTTT. Encoded protein: CASSGREGRDTQYF.

This clone has a handful of counts. The chain recombines TRBV5-6 with TRBJ2-7; the D is unclear. The germline V and J ends were trimmed by 2 bases and 3 bases, with 6 bases remaining between them. This CDR3 region has 12 residues. Germline-derived CDR1 and CDR2 are SGHDT and YYEEEE. CDR3 in amino acids: CASSFQHYEQYF. The DNA of the CDR3 is TGTGCCAGCAGCTTCCAGCACTACGAGCAGTACTTC.

The genes are TRBV28 and TRBJ2-5; D is unclear. V lost 8 bases to trimming and J lost 5 bases, with 12 bases between them. This CDR3 is 12 amino acids long. CDR1 and CDR2 from the germline V gene are MDHEN and SYDVKM. CDR3 nucleotides: TGTGCCAGCGGAAGTGGTCGGGAGACCCAGTACTTC. Its translation is CASGSGRETQYF. Filled out from reference TRBV28 and TRBJ2-5, the complete variable domain reads DVKVTQSSRYLVKRTGEKVFLECVQDMDHENMFWYRQDPGLGLRLIYFSYDVKMKEKGDIPEGYSVSREKKERFSLILESASTNQTSMYLCASGSGRETQYFGPGTRLLVL.

Only a few counts were recorded for this clone. The chain links TRBV9 to TRBJ1-1; D gene unclear. V lost 0 bases, J lost 8 bases, and 8 bases lay in between. CDR3 size: 12 residues. Germline CDR1 is SGDLS and CDR2 is YYNGEE. The CDR3 DNA follows: TGTGCCAGCAGCGTAGAGCGAGGGGAAGCTTTCTTT. Protein sequence: CASSVERGEAFF.

This clone was detected only once. The rearrangement links TRBV6-1 to TRBJ2-2; a possible D gene is TRBD2 (6 bases). The CDR3 contains 13 residues. Looked up from germline, CDR1 is MNHNS and CDR2 is SASEGT. V lost 6 bases and J 1 base, leaving 6 bases between the germline ends. In DNA form, the CDR3 reads TGTGCCAGCAGGGAGGGGAACACCGGGGAGCTGTTTTTT. Amino acid sequence: CASREGNTGELFF.

This clone was picked up a small number of times. The V gene is TRBV14, the J gene TRBJ2-1; 12 nucleotides agree with TRBD2. V lost 5 bases and J lost 4; bases outside the gene matches: 3. Germline values: CDR1 SGHDN, CDR2 FVKESK. CDR3 length: 15 residues. The DNA for the CDR3 is TGTGCCAGCAGCGATGGACTAGCGGGATACAATGAGCAGTTCTTC. Translation gives CASSDGLAGYNEQFF.

V usage is TRBV4-3 and J usage is TRBJ2-5; 11 nucleotides line up with TRBD2. Trimming took 0 bases from V and 1 from J; bases not matched to a gene: 4. The CDR3 totals 17 residues. The V gene's germline CDR1 is LGHNA and CDR2 YSLEER. The CDR3 reads CASSQDLAGGRQETQYF. The DNA for the CDR3 is TGCGCCAGCAGCCAAGATCTAGCGGGAGGTCGCCAAGAGACCCAGTACTTC.

J is TRBJ2-3 and V is TRBV19, with D perhaps TRBD2 (7 bases). Germline V CDR1 and CDR2: LNHDA, SQIVND (reference sequence). The V and J ends lost 10 bases and 4 bases respectively, with 21 bases between them. The CDR3 consists of 15 residues. As DNA, the CDR3 is TGTGCCACCCATAGGGGGGGGGCAGTGTCAGATACGCAGTATTTT. Translating it yields CATHRGGAVSDTQYF.

In its sample, this clone was seen a few times. This rearrangement joins TRBV10-3 to TRBJ2-3; TRBD2 matches 8 bases. The CDR3 consists of 17 residues. The trim removed 2 bases at V and 2 bases at J, leaving 9 bases unmatched. The germline CDR1 and CDR2 sequences are ENHRY and SYGVKD. DNA of the CDR3: TGTGCCATCAGTGAGCGAAAGAGCGGGAGTCCCACAGATACGCAGTATTTT. Protein product: CAISERKSGSPTDTQYF.

The CDR3 is CASSSQGALGTEAFF. Here the CDR3 DNA reads TGCGCCAGCAGCTCACAGGGGGCTTTGGGCACTGAAGCTTTCTTT. V and J are TRBV5-1 and TRBJ1-1; TRBD1 aligns across 9 bases. CDR1 and CDR2 from the germline V gene are SGHRS and YFSETQ. This CDR3 spans 15 amino acids. V lost 3 bases, J lost 4 bases, and 7 bases stayed unmatched. Supplemented by reference TRBV5-1 and TRBJ1-1, the full variable domain reads KAGVTQTPRYLIKTRGQQVTLSCSPISGHRSVSWYQQTPGQGLQFLFEYFSETQRNKGNFPGRFSGRQFSNSRSEMNVSTLELGDSALYLCASSSQGALGTEAFFGQGTRLTVV.